What follows are 29 T cell receptor beta chains derived from one specimen sequenced in a study of OX40 agonist ivuxolimab in advanced cancers. TCRdb's table, derived via immunoSEQ multiplex PCR, lists solely in-frame clones and lacks some. The sample has approximately 46,000 clones, around 87% seen once. This sample comprised CD4+ or CD8+ T cells sorted from blood, obtained in a trial of the OX40 agonist ivuxolimab. These receptors came from an adult with an advanced solid tumor such as melanoma, head and neck, liver or kidney cancer.

The rearrangement joins TRBV9 to TRBJ2-1; 9 bases agree with TRBD2. CDR3 length: 14 residues. Germline lookup yields CDR1 SGDLS and CDR2 YYNGEE. V dropped 4 bases and J dropped 6; count of bases not matched to a gene: 5. CDR3 protein: CASSPGAGGNEQFF. The CDR3 region has the DNA TGTGCCAGCAGCCCAGGAGCGGGGGGCAATGAGCAGTTCTTC.

The chain is built from TRBV7-9 and TRBJ2-2, with D perhaps TRBD2 (5 bases). The V end lost 3 bases, the J end lost 6 bases, and 8 bases lay between the germline ends. The germline V gene encodes CDR1 SEHNR and CDR2 FQNEAQ (reference sequence). This CDR3 is 13 amino acids long. The CDR3 nucleotides are TGTGCCAGCAGCTTCACGAGGGCCGGGGAGCTGTTTTTT. Its protein is CASSFTRAGELFF.

This clone was detected only once. The chain links TRBV9 to TRBJ2-7; D is tentatively TRBD1 or TRBD2 (6 bases each). The ends were cut back, 0 bases at V and 3 bases at J, with 13 bases in the middle. This CDR3 is built from 15 residues. Germline CDR1 and CDR2: SGDLS and YYNGEE. The CDR3 bases are TGTGCCAGCAGCGTAGAGGGGGGCCTTTACTACGAGCAGTACTTC. It yields the protein CASSVEGGLYYEQYF.

The J gene is TRBJ2-7, the V gene TRBV4-2, with D perhaps matching TRBD1 (6 bases). The CDR3 extends over 14 amino acids. Trimming cost V 1 base and J 5 bases, with 12 bases left between them. Germline assignment: CDR1 LGHNA and CDR2 YNFKEQ. The CDR3 bases are TGTGCCAGCAGCCAAGGCTACAGGGTCGACGAGCAGTACTTC. It specifies CASSQGYRVDEQYF.

J is TRBJ2-1 and V is TRBV7-9; 7 positions agree with TRBD2. The junction had 8 bases not matched to a gene; V was cut back by 4 bases and J by 5 bases. Germline CDR1 and CDR2: SEHNR and FQNEAQ (reference sequence). This CDR3 has 15 amino acids. This CDR3 reads CASSWGTTVNNEQFF. The CDR3 nucleotides read TGTGCCAGCAGCTGGGGGACTACCGTTAACAATGAGCAGTTCTTC.

The chain is built from TRBV5-5 and TRBJ2-7; D possibly uses TRBD1 or TRBD2 (5 bases each). V was pared by 5 bases and J by 6 bases, with 15 bases between. The CDR3 loop spans 13 amino acids. CDR1 is SGHKS, CDR2 YYEKEE, per germline (reference sequence). The CDR3 reads CASRPGPEVEQYF. DNA for the CDR3: TGTGCCAGCAGACCGGGACCTGAAGTCGAGCAGTACTTC.

V usage is TRBV5-8 and J usage is TRBJ1-5; tentative D call: TRBD1 (6 bases). Trimming shortened V by 2 bases and J by 1 base, and 10 bases separated the two germline ends. CDR3 length: 15 residues. Germline CDR1 and CDR2: SGHTS and YDEGEE. The CDR3 DNA is TGTGCCAGCAGCTTAGGGACACAAAGCAATCAGCCCCAGCATTTT. This translates into CASSLGTQSNQPQHF.

This clone has a single count. V and J are TRBV7-9 and TRBJ2-7, with 7 bases lining up with TRBD1. The V segment lost 4 bases and the J segment 3 bases; nucleotides outside the gene matches: 9. CDR3 length equals 15 residues. CDR1 and CDR2 (germline): SEHNR, FQNEAQ (reference sequence). CDR3 in DNA: TGTGCCAGCAGCTCCGGGACAGACCCCTACTACGAGCAGTACTTC. Translated: CASSSGTDPYYEQYF.

The chain joins TRBV5-4 to TRBJ1-2; unclear D gene. The germline V gene has CDR1 SGHNT and CDR2 YYREEE (reference sequence). The CDR3 consists of 14 residues. With 0 bases removed from V and 0 bases from J, the gap between germline ends came to 6 bases. As DNA, the CDR3 is TGTGCCAGCAGCTTGGGAGGGTCTAACTATGGCTACACCTTC. Translating it yields CASSLGGSNYGYTF.

The chain couples TRBV2 to TRBJ1-5; tentatively, D is TRBD1 (5 bases). Germline loops: CDR1 SNHLY, CDR2 FYNNEI. Trimming took 6 bases from V and 0 from J, leaving 15 bases between them. The CDR3 is 16 residues long. The CDR3 region is CASRLKGQYSNQPQHF. CDR3 nucleotides: TGTGCCAGCAGGCTAAAGGGGCAGTATAGCAATCAGCCCCAGCATTTT.

V and J are TRBV13 and TRBJ1-6, with a possible D match to TRBD1 (5 bases). CDR1 PRHDT and CDR2 FYEKMQ come from the germline V gene (reference sequence). V was shortened by 8 bases and J by 7 bases, with 15 bases between the two germline ends. This CDR3 has 14 residues. This CDR3 is CASLSGGGNSPLHF. CDR3 coding DNA: TGTGCCAGCCTATCCGGGGGTGGGAATTCACCCCTCCACTTT.

In its sample, this clone was seen a few times. The rearrangement links TRBV5-1 to TRBJ2-1, with TRBD1 as a possible D gene (5 bases). This CDR3 spans 15 amino acids. The germline CDR1 and CDR2 sequences are SGHRS and YFSETQ. The ends were cut back, 4 bases at V and 4 bases at J, with 15 bases in the middle. The CDR3 region is CASSPRQTRYNEQFF. DNA for the CDR3: TGCGCCAGCAGCCCACGACAGACTCGTTACAATGAGCAGTTCTTC.

This chain joins TRBV30 and TRBJ1-2; D uncertain. CDR3 length: 12 amino acids. Germline CDR1 GTSNPN, CDR2 SVGIG (reference sequence). V dropped 4 bases and J dropped 2 bases, with 8 bases sitting between them. This chain's CDR3 is CAWTGNNYGYTF. CDR3 sequence (DNA): TGTGCCTGGACCGGGAACAACTATGGCTACACCTTC.

V usage is TRBV4-2 and J usage is TRBJ1-1, with D hard to call. Trimming cost V 0 bases and J 2 bases, with 16 bases left between them. Germline CDR1 is LGHNA and CDR2 is YNFKEQ. The CDR3 runs to 17 residues. The DNA for the CDR3 is TGTGCCAGCAGCCAAGATATTTGGCGTTACAGAAACACTGAAGCTTTCTTT. Amino acid sequence: CASSQDIWRYRNTEAFF.

The chain recombines TRBV4-1 with TRBJ2-2; 10 bases are a match to TRBD2. With 3 bases clipped from V and 3 bases from J, the junction kept 4 bases outside the gene matches. Germline loops: CDR1 MGHRA, CDR2 YSYEKL. CDR3 length equals 16 residues. The CDR3 loop reads CASSHALAGHTGELFF. The CDR3 DNA sequence: TGCGCCAGCAGCCACGCACTAGCGGGACACACCGGGGAGCTGTTTTTT.

This rearrangement joins TRBV9 to TRBJ2-6; 9 bases map to TRBD1. J gave up 0 bases and V 5 bases, and 9 bases lay outside the gene matches. CDR3 length: 18 amino acids. Germline V gene lookup returns CDR1 SGDLS and CDR2 YYNGEE. The CDR3 nucleotides are TGTGCCAGCAGGGACAGGGGACCAACTGGCTCTGGGGCCAACGTCCTGACTTTC. Residues: CASRDRGPTGSGANVLTF.

This sequence joins TRBV6-6 and TRBJ2-3, with D possibly matching TRBD2 (6 bases). CDR1 is MNHNY, CDR2 SVGAGI, per germline (reference sequence). Deletions cut 6 bases from V and 5 bases from J, with 18 bases between. This CDR3 has 15 residues. The chain's CDR3 is CASSQLAPGRDTQYF. CDR3 DNA sequence: TGTGCCAGCAGCCAACTAGCCCCGGGGAGAGATACGCAGTATTTT.

This sequence joins TRBV7-3 and TRBJ2-3, with D perhaps matching TRBD1 (6 bases). The CDR3 runs 15 residues. CDR1 SGHTA and CDR2 FQGTGA come from the germline V gene. V shed 0 bases and J shed 6 bases, with 13 bases lying between them. The DNA for the CDR3 is TGTGCCAGCAGCTTAACGGGGGCCGCAGGGGATACGCAGTATTTT. Its protein product is CASSLTGAAGDTQYF. Combining the CDR3 with reference TRBV7-3 and TRBJ2-3 gives the whole variable domain GAGVSQTPSNKVTEKGKYVELRCDPISGHTALYWYRQSLGQGPEFLIYFQGTGAADDSGLPNDRFFAVRPEGSVSTLKIQRTERGDSAVYLCASSLTGAAGDTQYFGPGTRLTVL.

The chain recombines TRBV10-2 with TRBJ2-1, with 7 positions matching TRBD2. J gave up 4 bases and V 2 bases, and 8 bases lay outside the gene matches. The CDR3 is made up of 16 amino acids. CDR1 is WSHSY and CDR2 is SAAADI in the germline V gene. The CDR3 here is CASSEVLGGGYNEQFF. CDR3 DNA: TGCGCCAGCAGTGAGGTACTGGGGGGGGGATACAATGAGCAGTTCTTC.

The V call is TRBV9, the J call TRBJ2-2; D may match TRBD1 or TRBD2 (5 bases each). Germline values: CDR1 SGDLS, CDR2 YYNGEE. The CDR3 has 17 amino acids. The V gene lost 0 bases and the J gene lost 0 bases, with 12 bases spanning the gap. The CDR3, as DNA: TGTGCCAGCAGCGTAGTGAGGGGCGCCTCGAACACCGGGGAGCTGTTTTTT. This translates into CASSVVRGASNTGELFF.

This clone appeared a single time. The rearrangement joins TRBV7-7 to TRBJ2-1; the match to TRBD2 covers 10 bases. Per germline, CDR1 SSHAT and CDR2 FNYEAQ (reference sequence). CDR3 length: 16 amino acids. CDR3 DNA sequence: TGTGCTAGCTCACTTCTAGGGACTAGCGCATACAATGAGCAGTTCTTC. Its protein product is CASSLLGTSAYNEQFF.

This chain's CDR3 is CASSDSSAGGGTDTQYF. CDR3 nucleotide sequence: TGTGCCAGCAGTGACTCTTCGGCGGGAGGAGGGACAGATACGCAGTATTTT. The chain couples TRBV6-4 to TRBJ2-3, with 8 nucleotides matching TRBD2. J lost 3 bases, V lost 0 bases, and 8 bases had no gene match. The CDR3 runs to 17 residues. CDR1 MRHNA and CDR2 SNTAGT come from the germline V gene.

This clone was seen a handful of times. This chain joins TRBV7-9 and TRBJ1-5; no reliable D call. This CDR3 contains 14 residues. The V gene's germline CDR1 is SEHNR and CDR2 FQNEAQ (reference sequence). V was cut by 1 base and J by 7 bases, with 11 bases left in between. CDR3 sequence reads: CASSLVGLGQPQHF. The CDR3 DNA reads as TGTGCCAGCAGCTTAGTTGGGCTGGGACAGCCCCAGCATTTT.

The chain has TRBV4-1 and TRBJ2-1, with TRBD2 matching over 10 bases. Germline values: CDR1 MGHRA, CDR2 YSYEKL. V lost 0 bases, J lost 7 bases, and 3 bases stayed unmatched. The CDR3 spans 15 residues. This CDR3 reads CASSQELAGENEQFF. The DNA of the CDR3 is TGCGCCAGCAGCCAAGAGCTAGCGGGAGAGAATGAGCAGTTCTTC.

In this sample, this clone turned up a few times. The chain links TRBV5-1 to TRBJ2-3; possible D gene TRBD1, 6 bases. Per germline, CDR1 SGHRS and CDR2 YFSETQ. CDR3 size: 14 residues. The V gene lost 0 bases and the J gene lost 4 bases, with 9 bases spanning the gap. The CDR3 DNA reads TGCGCCAGCAGCTTGGAAGGGGGACCAGATACGCAGTATTTT. It codes for CASSLEGGPDTQYF.

The chain combines TRBV28 with TRBJ2-1, with D possibly being TRBD2 (6 bases). Germline V gives CDR1 MDHEN, CDR2 SYDVKM. Deletions cut 5 bases from V and 2 bases from J, with 10 bases between. This CDR3 comprises 14 residues. The CDR3 DNA reads TGTGCCAGCAGTCTACTAGCTCCCTACAATGAGCAGTTCTTC. Its protein product is CASSLLAPYNEQFF.

This clone was seen only once. The V call is TRBV27, the J call TRBJ2-5; 10 nucleotides line up with TRBD1. With the DNA end fitting TRBJ2-7 better, the J assignment may be wrong. This CDR3 has 15 amino acids. Germline loops: CDR1 MNHEY, CDR2 SMNVEV (reference sequence). CDR3 nucleotide sequence: TGTGCCAGCAGTGCCCGACAGGGGGCTTCCTACGAGCAGTACTTC. It encodes CASSARQGASYEQYF.

V gene TRBV2 combines with J gene TRBJ2-7; D is possibly TRBD2 (6 bases). V lost 11 bases to trimming and J lost 4 bases, with 18 bases between them. The CDR3 is made up of 13 amino acids. The V gene's germline CDR1 is SNHLY and CDR2 FYNNEI. The CDR3 region has the DNA TGTGCCTCCTACGGGACTCTTGGTTACGAGCAGTACTTC. As protein: CASYGTLGYEQYF.

This clone was found a few times. The chain couples TRBV27 to TRBJ1-5; D unresolved. V was pared by 4 bases and J by 4 bases, with 14 bases between. The CDR3 consists of 15 residues. The germline gives CDR1 MNHEY, CDR2 SMNVEV (reference sequence). For the CDR3, the DNA is TGTGCCAGCAGTTCCGTCGACAACTATAATCAGCCCCAGCATTTT. It is translated as CASSSVDNYNQPQHF.